This T cell receptor (beta chain) was identified during a study of T cells after yellow fever vaccination. Making TCR cDNA involved 5'RACE template switching, which added UMIs and a universal primer site. From the 5' RACE reads, TCRdb called clonotypes with MiXCR, one entry per CDR3 protein. The sample lists about 220,000 distinct CDR3 sequences; about 3% were seen once. Per the germline V gene, CDR1 is SGHRS and CDR2 is YFSETQ. CDR3 length: 11 residues. V lost 5 bases to trimming and J lost 6 bases, with 5 bases between them. In its sample, this clonotype was seen once. The antigen is unknown. A read error may explain this, as a much larger clone is one base away. General study results and limits: Weaker overall, the secondary response nonetheless peaked faster (day 5 versus 15). The study re-detected most primary-vaccination clones after the booster (approximately 96% CD4, roughly 91% CD8).

The TCR was taken from a man aged 18 to 29 who received the YFV17D yellow fever vaccine. The chain uses TRBV5-1 and TRBJ2-2; D perhaps matches TRBD2 (5 bases). The specimen comprised CD4+ T cells sorted from PBMCs, sampled 10 days after the yellow fever booster vaccination. CDR3 nucleotides: TGCGCCAGCAGGCGGGCCGGGGAGCTGTTTTTT. As protein: CASRRAGELFF.